Presented here are 13 T cell receptor beta chains from one specimen sequenced in a study of T cells in Graves' hyperthyroidism and ophthalmopathy. RNA transcripts served as the template for amplifying TCR beta CDR3 regions. A set of HTBI primers served as the primers for a first-round RT-PCR of the TCR CDR3. TCRdb fed the multiplex PCR reads into MiXCR, producing one record per CDR3 protein. The sample consists of 700,000 or so distinct CDR3 sequences, 16% of them appearing once. Sample: blood. The receptors shown here come from a man younger than 35 with Graves' hyperthyroidism.

This clonotype was counted at least ten times. This rearrangement joins TRBV6-1 to TRBJ1-1; 9 nucleotides match TRBD1. The V gene's germline CDR1 is MNHNS and CDR2 SASEGT. Trimming took 4 bases from V and 4 from J; bases not matched to a gene: 7. This CDR3 spans 15 amino acids. Written as DNA, the CDR3 is TGTGCCAGCAGTGTATCACAGGGGGCGATCACTGAAGCTTTCTTT. It encodes CASSVSQGAITEAFF.

This clonotype came up a few times. The chain is built from TRBV7-9 and TRBJ2-2; no firm D call. The CDR3 consists of 13 residues. Germline V gene sequence: CDR1 SEHNR, CDR2 FQNEAQ (reference sequence). V was pared by 2 bases and J by 1 base, with 2 bases between. The CDR3 here is CASSLMNTGELFF. The CDR3 coding sequence is TGTGCCAGCAGCTTAATGAACACCGGGGAGCTGTTTTTT.

This rearrangement joins TRBV11-2 to TRBJ2-1; TRBD2 matches 9 bases. The CDR3 is 14 amino acids. Germline V gene data show CDR1 as SGHAT and CDR2 as FQNNGV. J lost 7 bases, V lost 6 bases, and 7 bases had no gene match. The CDR3 loop is CASRGSGSGNEQFF. CDR3 coding DNA: TGTGCCAGCAGGGGTAGCGGGAGCGGGAATGAGCAGTTCTTC.

This clonotype was detected many times. This chain links TRBV28 with TRBJ1-1; D unclear. Trimming removed 3 bases from V and 1 base from J, with 6 bases in between. Germline V lookup: CDR1 MDHEN, CDR2 SYDVKM. The CDR3 is 13 residues long. The CDR3 region is CASSFLRNTEAFF. The CDR3 DNA is TGTGCCAGCAGTTTCCTCCGGAACACTGAAGCTTTCTTT.

This chain connects TRBV7-6 to TRBJ2-3, with 7 bases identical to TRBD2. Trimming removed 0 bases from V and 4 bases from J; junction bases left unmatched: 4. The CDR3 covers 15 residues. The V gene's germline CDR1 is SGHVS and CDR2 FNYEAQ. DNA of the CDR3: TGTGCCAGCAGCTTAGCGGGAGGGTATCCAGATACGCAGTATTTT. Its protein is CASSLAGGYPDTQYF.

In the case of this clonotype: Being one base from a much bigger clone, this may be a read error. The rearrangement links TRBV7-2 to TRBJ2-3, with D tentatively TRBD1 or TRBD2 (6 bases each). There are 15 residues in the CDR3. The germline V gene has CDR1 SGHTA and CDR2 FQGNSA. This CDR3 is CASSLVSGGTGTQYF. CDR3 bases: TGTGCCAGCAGCTTAGTTTCCGGGGGCACAGGTACGCAGTATTTT.

This clonotype turned up a few times. V and J are TRBV29-1 and TRBJ2-5; the D call may be TRBD1 or TRBD2 (5 bases each). Germline lookup yields CDR1 SQVTM and CDR2 ANQGSEA. This CDR3 spans 14 amino acids. V shed 8 bases and J shed 5 bases, with 21 bases lying between them. The DNA of the CDR3 is TGCAGCTTCCACCGGGGTAGGGGCGGCGAGACCCAGTACTTC. Translation gives CSFHRGRGGETQYF.

This clonotype came up a few times. The chain uses TRBV6-6 and TRBJ2-4, with D perhaps TRBD1 (5 bases). The length of the CDR3 is 13 residues. Germline CDR1 MNHNY, CDR2 SVGAGI (reference sequence). V dropped 2 bases and J dropped 5 bases, with 7 bases sitting between them. The CDR3 loop is CASSYGHQNIQYF. The CDR3, as DNA: TGTGCCAGCAGTTACGGACACCAAAACATTCAGTACTTC.

This clonotype has a handful of counts. The chain uses TRBV28 and TRBJ2-1; D is possibly TRBD1 (6 bases). This CDR3 comprises 13 residues. Germline V gene data show CDR1 as MDHEN and CDR2 as SYDVKM. Between the trimmed V and J ends, which lost 8 bases and 4 bases, there was a span of 12 bases. CDR3 sequence reads: CASLGQRYNEQFF. DNA of the CDR3: TGTGCCAGCTTAGGACAGAGGTACAATGAGCAGTTCTTC.

The chain couples TRBV24-1 to TRBJ2-1, with 11 positions matching TRBD2. The CDR3 consists of 19 residues. J was trimmed by 0 bases and V by 3 bases; bases with no gene match: 9. Germline V gene data show CDR1 as KGHDR and CDR2 as SFDVKD. The CDR3 DNA follows: TGTGCCACCAGTGATAACCCGGGACTAGCGGCGAGCTCCTACAATGAGCAGTTCTTC. It translates to CATSDNPGLAASSYNEQFF.

The sample holds a few counts of this clonotype. The junction and the germline gene differ at one end; a read error may be behind it. This chain uses TRBV5-1 with TRBJ2-7; TRBD2 aligns across 13 bases. Germline V gene data show CDR1 as SGHRS and CDR2 as YFSETQ. This CDR3 contains 15 residues. The CDR3 region is CASSLGLAGPYKQYF. The DNA of the CDR3 is TGCGCCAGCAGCCTGGGACTAGCGGGACCCTACAAGCAGTACTTC.

This clonotype was seen many times. This sequence joins TRBV7-3 and TRBJ2-1, with 15 bases identical to TRBD2. The CDR3 length is 13 residues. V trimming: 10 bases; J trimming: 7 bases; junction bases outside the gene matches: 2. The germline V gene has CDR1 SGHTA and CDR2 FQGTGA. CDR3 protein: CATGLAGGNEQFF. The CDR3 bases are TGTGCCACGGGACTAGCGGGAGGAAATGAGCAGTTCTTC.

This clonotype has ten or more counts. The chain joins TRBV6-7 to TRBJ2-1; D possibly uses TRBD1 or TRBD2 (5 bases each). TRBV6-7 is an open reading frame, and its role is uncertain. CDR3 length: 16 residues. V dropped 0 bases and J dropped 0 bases, with 9 bases sitting between them. The CDR3 is CASSYSRGASYNEQFF. CDR3 nucleotides: TGTGCCAGCAGTTACTCAAGGGGAGCCTCCTACAATGAGCAGTTCTTC.